This record concerns one TCR beta chain sequence. As yet, its antigen is unknown. This sample is part of a study of radiotherapy plus CTLA-4 blockade in lung cancer. Study results and limitations: Tumor-derived TCR clones expanded in blood after radiotherapy plus ipilimumab.

The method was immunoSEQ multiplex PCR; TCRdb's version includes in-frame clones alone and lacks a portion of them. The sample has about 60,000 clones; 72% are singletons. Trimming took off 7 bases at V and 7 bases at J, with 17 bases between the two ends. The CDR3 has 14 residues. Germline V gene sequence: CDR1 MNHNS, CDR2 SASEGT. This receptor was taken from a human donor with non-small cell lung cancer whose response to radiotherapy plus ipilimumab could not be evaluated. The source was peripheral blood, collected from a patient treated with radiotherapy plus ipilimumab. This sequence joins TRBV6-1 and TRBJ1-5, with D perhaps matching TRBD1 (6 bases). CDR3 sequence: CASTGHRDRQPQHF. Here the CDR3 DNA reads TGTGCCAGCACCGGACACAGGGATAGGCAGCCCCAGCATTTT.